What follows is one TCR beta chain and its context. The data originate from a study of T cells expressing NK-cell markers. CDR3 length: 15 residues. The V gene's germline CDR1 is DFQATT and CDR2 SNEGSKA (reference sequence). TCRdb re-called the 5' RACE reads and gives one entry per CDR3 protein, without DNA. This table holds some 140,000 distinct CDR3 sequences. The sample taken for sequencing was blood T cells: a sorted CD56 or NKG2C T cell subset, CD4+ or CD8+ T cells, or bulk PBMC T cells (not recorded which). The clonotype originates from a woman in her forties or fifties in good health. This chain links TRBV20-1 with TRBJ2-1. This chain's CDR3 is CSARVYGDSYNEQFF.